Sequencing of this TCR beta chain was carried out in a study of T cells in Graves' hyperthyroidism and ophthalmopathy. This clonotype was counted at least ten times. Researchers amplified the TCR beta CDR3 regions from RNA transcripts. The primer set for the first-round RT-PCR of the TCR CDR3 was HTBI. TCRdb redid the calling of the multiplex PCR reads with MiXCR, one entry per CDR3 protein. The sample lists 300,000 to 500,000 distinct CDR3 sequences; over 12% were seen once. Sequences were obtained from blood. This receptor was obtained from a man between 45 and 60 years old with Graves' ophthalmopathy.

DNA for the CDR3: TGTGCCAGCAGCTCACTCGGGGGTGACTATGGCTACACCTTC. This translates into CASSSLGGDYGYTF. V and J are TRBV7-8 and TRBJ1-2; a weak D match, TRBD1 (5 bases). CDR1 SGHVS and CDR2 FQNEAQ come from the germline V gene. Trimming took off 4 bases at V and 3 bases at J, with 12 bases between the two ends. The CDR3 contains 14 residues. The full variable domain, completed using reference TRBV7-8 and TRBJ1-2, is GAGVSQSPRYKVAKRGQDVALRCDPISGHVSLFWYQQALGQGPEFLTYFQNEAQLDKSGLPSDRFFAERPEGSVSTLKIQRTQQEDSAVYLCASSSLGGDYGYTFGSGTRLTVV.